This TCR beta chain stems from a study of shared clonotypes between healthy human individuals (dated by TCRdb to 2020 to 2021). Regarding the research as a whole: A couple of women and a few men aged 18 to 49 years were included in the cohort. Blood TCR repertoires of several healthy adults were deeply sequenced to estimate repertoire size and the extent of clonotype sharing between individuals. To increase sequencing depth and limit assay-specific biases, TCR repertoire library preparation and sequencing were carried out by different laboratories using diverse techniques. Leukapheresis yielded between about 0.94 and 9.5 billion PBMCs per donor. For each donor, CD4 naive and CD4 memory were each run on three plates, CD8 naive on two plates, and CD8 memory on one plate. What the study reported, not specific to this receptor: Sharing across several donors was observed for 4.5% to 6.5% of naive CD4, about 4% of naive CD8, 2% to 2.5% of memory CD4, and around 0.42% of memory CD8 clonotypes. Larger estimated clonotype richness was generally found for naive subsets than for memory subsets. Pairwise subsampling led to the expectation that sequencing depth would affect the degree of clonotype sharing among donors. Because the study included only a small number of donors, the genetic and exposure-history diversity represented was limited. Compared with non-shared clonotypes, clonotypes shared by all four sorted-subset donors had higher generation probabilities. Even with the large sequencing depth, rarefaction of the sorted-subset datasets indicated that sequencing was incomplete. Sampling was restricted to blood, and TCR repertoires in tissues likely differ from the TCR repertoires found in blood.

TCR CDR3 regions were amplified from genomic DNA by multiplex PCR using the deep immunoSEQ assay. For each cell subset, the extracted genomic DNA was distributed evenly across all wells of several immunoSEQ 96-well plates, and each plate served as one replicate. For sorted subsets, 200 ng of genomic DNA, equivalent to 30,000 or so T cell genomes, went into each replicate PCR. Purified libraries were quantified with a Qubit 3.0 fluorometer, sized on a Bioanalyzer 2100, and re-quantified with the KAPA Library Quantification kit. Every immunoSEQ 96-well plate was sequenced on a dedicated single-read 150-cycle Illumina NextSeq 550 flow cell. The study's processing was this. Because the immunoSEQ output held only junctional sequences and lacked quality scores, the filtering could not match the filtering applied to full-length reads. Sequences were annotated with PyIR, a Python wrapper for IgBLAST v1.9, using IMGT germline references to assign V/J genes and CDR3. Any read was removed if the V/J assignment was weak (E-value above 1e-6), the CDR3 was missing, or the read contained stop codons, out-of-frame junctions, or ambiguous translated residues. V3J clonotypes were defined by identical inferred V gene, J gene, and CDR3 amino acid sequence. Percentage overlap between repertoires was calculated by dividing the number of shared unique clonotypes by the size of the smaller repertoire. Richness of each repertoire was evaluated using RTK rarefaction, the Chao1 estimator, and Recon v2.1 estimates of unobserved clonotypes. Generation probabilities were computed with OLGA for all TCRbeta clonotypes obtained by the gDNA method from several donors. TCRdb limited this immuneACCESS table to in-frame rearrangements with V and J called. A share of clones is missing; checked studies link under half to unresolved V genes, and the rest is unexplained. D and trimming were read from the DNA, whereas the V and J calls and clone size are those reported in that table. A total of some 1,100,000 clones appear in this sample, roughly 74% of them only once. The ten largest account for 0.5% to 0.6% of the sample.

This clone was seen only once. There is no known antigen for this receptor. Per-nucleotide qualities are absent, and no much larger clonotype sits a single base away. The donors were healthy, HIV-negative adults with no recently reported acute infections or vaccinations. All donors were Caucasian adults living in Nashville, Tennessee, USA. CD4+ T cells were enriched through magnetic negative selection, after which naive cells were positively selected on CD45RA and the remaining negative fraction served as the memory subset. Blood was collected by leukapheresis, and PBMCs were isolated by Ficoll-Histopaque density gradient centrifugation and then cryopreserved in liquid nitrogen vapor phase. Analytical flow cytometry was used to check the purity and quantity of every magnetically sorted T cell population. Genomic DNA was isolated from every sorted fraction and measured by UV absorbance on a Nanodrop 2000c.

Sequenced: memory CD4+ T cells from PBMCs. The cell subset or site label corresponds to: CD45RA-negative fraction. The receptor was isolated from a man younger than 35 in good health. Some clones in this sample may be carry-over from other donors' samples.

The CDR3 corresponds to CASREESVPNEKLFF. At the DNA level, the sequence is TGTGCCAGCCGCGAGGAGTCAGTTCCTAATGAAAAACTGTTTTTT. Recombination connected TRBV2 to TRBJ1-4; confidence is insufficient to name the D gene. V and J lose 8 bases and 3 bases, and a span of 16 bases separates them. The CDR1 and CDR2 encoded by the germline V gene are SNHLY and FYNNEI. The CDR3 measures 15 amino acids from cysteine to phenylalanine. Left in the record is the CDR3 DNA by itself, 45 bases read in frame from the first base. This CDR3, with the reference TRBV2 and TRBJ1-4 proteins standing in past its ends, gives the full variable domain EPEVTQTPSHQVTQMGQEVILRCVPISNHLYFYWYRQILGQKVEFLVSFYNNEISEKSEIFDDQFSVERPDGSNFTLKIRSTKLEDSAMYFCASREESVPNEKLFFGSGTQLSVL.